Each of the 7 T cell receptor beta chains below was sequenced from the same sample in a study of control samples from healthy donors and cancer patients. Clones were sequenced by immunoSEQ multiplex PCR, and TCRdb holds only the in-frame ones, with some missing. Of some 410,000 clones in the sample, over 75% were seen once. Specimen: PBMCs. These receptors were collected from a man aged 40-49 years with head and neck cancer.

The chain is built from TRBV28 and TRBJ1-1; unclear D gene. This CDR3 region has 14 residues. V gave up 2 bases and J gave up 4 bases, with 11 bases separating them. Germline CDR1 and CDR2: MDHEN and SYDVKM. CDR3 sequence (DNA): TGTGCCAGCAGTTTAGCCCGGGCCTCCACTGAAGCTTTCTTT. This codes for CASSLARASTEAFF.

A note on this clone: At one boundary the junction diverges from the germline segment, which might be a read error. The rearrangement uses TRBV4-2 and TRBJ2-1; the D gene is possibly TRBD2 (5 bases). Germline V lookup: CDR1 LGHNA, CDR2 YNFKEQ. This CDR3 spans 16 amino acids. The CDR3 region is CASSQDPKLPGYGMLF. CDR3 sequence (DNA): TGTGCCAGCAGCCAAGATCCCAAATTGCCGGGATACGGAATGCTCTTC.

The chain uses TRBV30 and TRBJ2-1; TRBD2 might be the D (5 bases). CDR1 is GTSNPN, CDR2 SVGIG, per germline (reference sequence). Trimming cost V 6 bases and J 2 bases, with 14 bases left between them. CDR3 length: 14 residues. CDR3 coding DNA: TGTGCCTGCGGAAAGGAGGTTCCCTACAATGAGCAGTTCTTC. It is translated as CACGKEVPYNEQFF.

As for this clone: Distinct nucleotide sequences in the sample also encode this CDR3. This chain uses TRBV19 with TRBJ1-5; the D gene is possibly TRBD1 (5 bases). Germline values: CDR1 LNHDA, CDR2 SQIVND (reference sequence). Deletions cut 5 bases from V and 7 bases from J, with 12 bases between. CDR3 length: 13 amino acids. The CDR3 coding sequence is TGTGCCAGTAGTCCCGGGGCCCGGCAGCCCCAGCATTTT. Translated: CASSPGARQPQHF.

This clone was counted a single time. The chain couples TRBV29-1 to TRBJ1-1, with TRBD1 as a possible D gene (5 bases). Germline values: CDR1 SQVTM, CDR2 ANQGSEA. Trimming stripped 6 bases from V and 0 bases from J, with 11 bases between. The CDR3 spans 13 residues. This CDR3 is CSVSGTVNTEAFF. In nucleotides, the CDR3 is TGCAGCGTATCCGGGACGGTGAACACTGAAGCTTTCTTT.

The V call is TRBV12-2, the J call TRBJ2-2. TRBV12-2 is a recognized pseudogene. The CDR3 runs 14 residues. The CDR3 DNA reads TGTGCAAGTCGGTGGGGAACGAACACCGGGGAGCTGTTTTTT. It yields the protein CASRWGTNTGELFF.

In this sample, this clone turned up once. The chain links TRBV6-5 to TRBJ1-6, with unresolved D. From germline, CDR1 is MNHEY and CDR2 SVGAGI. The V end lost 0 bases, the J end lost 9 bases, and 12 bases lay between the germline ends. CDR3 length equals 15 residues. The CDR3 loop reads CASSYSEIGSSPLHF. The CDR3 DNA follows: TGTGCCAGCAGTTACTCAGAGATTGGGAGTTCACCCCTCCACTTT.